The entry below gives a single TCR beta chain sequence along with its context. These data are taken from a study of blood T cell repertoires in COVID-19. Study-wide context: Sites across the United States, Italy and Spain contributed samples from acute and convalescent COVID-19. T cells, B-cell-depleted T cells, or PBMCs provided the cDNA or gDNA that served as material.

Libraries were prepared by immunoSEQ multiplex PCR; TCRdb keeps only in-frame clonotypes and omits some of them. The table shows some 150,000 clones, with around 88% occurring only once. V lost 10 bases and J 3 bases, leaving 14 bases between the germline ends. The CDR3 contains 13 residues. Per the germline V gene, CDR1 is WSHSY and CDR2 is SAAADI. The chain joins TRBV10-2 to TRBJ2-3, with D maybe TRBD2 (6 bases). The sequenced sample consisted of peripheral blood. The source of this sequence is a woman in her fifties or sixties with acute or convalescent COVID-19. The CDR3 is CATQQLATDTQYF. The CDR3 DNA is TGCGCCACCCAACAGCTAGCGACAGATACGCAGTATTTT.